Below are 2 T cell receptor beta chains sequenced from a single sample in a study of blood T cell repertoires in COVID-19. Sequencing was performed with immunoSEQ multiplex PCR; in TCRdb, only in-frame clones are kept and a portion is missing. In the table there are tens of thousands of clones, roughly 86% of which are singletons. Sequences were obtained from peripheral blood. Receptor source: a woman over 75 with acute or convalescent COVID-19.

This clone has a handful of counts. The chain employs TRBV9 and TRBJ1-2; perhaps TRBD1 as D (6 bases). Trimming took 3 bases from V and 2 from J, leaving 11 bases between them. Germline assignment: CDR1 SGDLS and CDR2 YYNGEE. This CDR3 is built from 14 residues. CDR3 bases: TGTGCCAGCAGCGCAGGGACAACCAACTATGGCTACACCTTC. Its protein is CASSAGTTNYGYTF.

CDR3 sequence reads: CASSPLPLGGAMRATQYF. In DNA form, the CDR3 reads TGTGCCAGTAGTCCCCTCCCCCTGGGGGGGGCGATGAGGGCGACCCAGTACTTC. The chain joins TRBV19 to TRBJ2-5, with D tentatively TRBD2 (7 bases). The CDR3 runs to 18 residues. Trimming pared 5 bases from V and 7 bases from J, leaving 29 bases between. Germline V gene data show CDR1 as LNHDA and CDR2 as SQIVND (reference sequence).